This T cell receptor (beta chain) stems from a study of shared clonotypes between healthy human individuals. Study overall: Used for every donor were three CD4 naive, three CD4 memory, two CD8 naive and one CD8 memory plate.

V shed 0 bases and J 5 bases; nucleotides not matched to a gene: 1. The CDR3 runs 15 residues. The germline CDR1 and CDR2 sequences are MNHEY and SVGAGI. A split of CD4+ cells into CD45RA+ naive and CD45RA-negative memory subsets was performed. This clone was counted only a few times. Other DNA sequences of this sample code for an identical CDR3. Each subset's genomic DNA was shared equally among a number of immunoSEQ plates. The protocol was immunoSEQ multiplex PCR, while the TCRdb copy is restricted to in-frame clones and leaves out a portion. Altogether around 1.1 million clones are present, around 82% being singletons, with the ten largest covering more than 0.55%.

The rearrangement joins TRBV6-5 to TRBJ2-1; TRBD1 matches 10 bases. Sequenced: memory CD4+ T cells from PBMCs. Subset indicated: CD45RA-negative fraction. This TCR derives from a man aged 18 to 35 in good health. Some clones in this sample may be carry-over from other donors' samples. The CDR3 spells CASSYSGQGNNEQFF. CDR3 DNA: TGTGCCAGCAGTTACTCGGGACAGGGGAACAATGAGCAGTTCTTC.